These 8 T cell receptor beta chains were all obtained from the same sample, sequenced in a study of T cell responses to AZD1222 COVID-19 vaccine. The table came from immunoSEQ multiplex PCR; TCRdb's copy has only in-frame clones and leaves some out. Of roughly 180,000 clones in the sample, about nine tenths are singletons; the top ten hold about 2.5%. The starting material was peripheral blood, obtained on day 0 of MenACWY control vaccination. These receptors came from an adult in good health.

The CDR3 DNA is TGTGCCAGCAGTTCGCGGGACCTGGGGACGAGAAATGAGCAGTTCTTC. Translated: CASSSRDLGTRNEQFF. The chain has TRBV27 and TRBJ2-1; possible D gene TRBD2, 6 bases. V lost 4 bases to trimming and J lost 7 bases, with 20 bases between them. Germline loops: CDR1 MNHEY, CDR2 SMNVEV (reference sequence). The CDR3 extends over 16 amino acids.

This chain uses TRBV11-2 with TRBJ2-1; 11 positions match TRBD1. The germline gives CDR1 SGHAT, CDR2 FQNNGV. The V segment lost 1 base and the J segment 9 bases; nucleotides outside the gene matches: 8. This CDR3 has 16 residues. The CDR3 DNA is TGTGCCAGCAGCTTAGGGACAGGGGGCGCGGAGACTGAGCAGTTCTTC. It yields the protein CASSLGTGGAETEQFF.

The CDR3 region is CASRQQGGTEAFF. The CDR3 DNA sequence: TGTGCCAGCAGACAGCAGGGTGGCACTGAAGCTTTCTTT. This chain connects TRBV28 to TRBJ1-1; D is perhaps TRBD1 (5 bases). Per germline, CDR1 MDHEN and CDR2 SYDVKM. The CDR3 totals 13 residues. Trimming took off 6 bases at V and 4 bases at J, with 12 bases between the two ends.

This clone was seen more than once but under ten times. The CDR3 spells CASQINTGELFF. The CDR3 DNA is TGTGCCAGCCAAATAAACACCGGGGAGCTGTTTTTT. This chain links TRBV12-3 or TRBV12-4 with TRBJ2-2; the D is unclear. This CDR3 is 12 amino acids long. Trimming removed 8 bases from V and 2 bases from J, with 6 bases in between.

The rearrangement links TRBV15 to TRBJ2-5, with 8 bases fitting TRBD1. From germline, CDR1 is LNHNV and CDR2 YYDKDF (reference sequence). The CDR3 length is 15 residues. V trimming: 1 base; J trimming: 4 bases; junction bases outside the gene matches: 5. Written as DNA, the CDR3 is TGTGCCACCAGCAGAGCTCCAGGGGGCTCAGAGACCCAGTACTTC. This codes for CATSRAPGGSETQYF.

The J gene is TRBJ2-3, the V gene TRBV21-1; TRBD1, the table's D call, was not compared with the DNA. TRBV21-1 is a known pseudogene. The CDR3 spans 15 residues. CDR3 in amino acids: CASSKGLPQADTQYF. CDR3 in DNA: TGTGCCAGCAGCAAAGGCTTACCTCAGGCAGATACGCAGTATTTT.

This chain joins TRBV28 and TRBJ2-2; either TRBD1 or TRBD2 may supply D (6 bases each). V gave up 7 bases and J gave up 4 bases, with 16 bases separating them. Looked up from germline, CDR1 is MDHEN and CDR2 is SYDVKM. The CDR3 is 15 residues long. The CDR3 sequence is CASNTWGATTGELFF. DNA for the CDR3: TGTGCCAGCAACACCTGGGGGGCGACCACCGGGGAGCTGTTTTTT. The variable domain in full, with the rest retrieved from reference TRBV28 and TRBJ2-2, is DVKVTQSSRYLVKRTGEKVFLECVQDMDHENMFWYRQDPGLGLRLIYFSYDVKMKEKGDIPEGYSVSREKKERFSLILESASTNQTSMYLCASNTWGATTGELFFGEGSRLTVL.

This chain joins TRBV6-1 and TRBJ1-4; 8 nucleotides align to TRBD1. Germline loops: CDR1 MNHNS, CDR2 SASEGT. J gave up 7 bases and V 3 bases, and 7 bases lay outside the gene matches. The CDR3 sequence is 15 residues long. The CDR3 is CASSDWQGAGEKLFF. For the CDR3, the DNA is TGTGCCAGCAGTGATTGGCAGGGGGCCGGTGAAAAACTGTTTTTT.